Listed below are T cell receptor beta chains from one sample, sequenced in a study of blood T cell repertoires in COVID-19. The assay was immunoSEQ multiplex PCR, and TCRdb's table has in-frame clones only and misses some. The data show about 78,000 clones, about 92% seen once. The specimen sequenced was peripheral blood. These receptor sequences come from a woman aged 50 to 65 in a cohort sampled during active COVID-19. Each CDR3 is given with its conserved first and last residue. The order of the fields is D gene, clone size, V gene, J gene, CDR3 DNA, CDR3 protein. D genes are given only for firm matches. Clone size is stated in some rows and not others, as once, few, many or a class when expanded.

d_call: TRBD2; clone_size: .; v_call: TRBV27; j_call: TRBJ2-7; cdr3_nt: TGTGCCAGCAGTTTCAGCCTAGCGGGAGGGTACGAGCAGTACTTC; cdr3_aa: CASSFSLAGGYEQYF
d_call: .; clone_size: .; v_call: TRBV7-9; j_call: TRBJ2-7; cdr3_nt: TGTGCCAGCAGCTTGACAGGGAGGGAGCAGTACTTC; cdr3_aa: CASSLTGREQYF
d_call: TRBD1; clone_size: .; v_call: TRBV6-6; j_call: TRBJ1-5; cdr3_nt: TGTGCCAGCAGTACTGACAGGGGCCTCAATCAGCCCCAGCATTTT; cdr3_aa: CASSTDRGLNQPQHF
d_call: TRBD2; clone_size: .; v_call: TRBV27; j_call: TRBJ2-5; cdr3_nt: TGTGCCAGCAGTTTATCGCTAGCGGGAGAGCGAGAGACCCAGTACTTC; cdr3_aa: CASSLSLAGERETQYF
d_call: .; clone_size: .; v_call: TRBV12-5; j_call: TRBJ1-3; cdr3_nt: TGTGCTAGTGGTGAACAGGCACCTGGCTCTGGAAACACCATATATTTT; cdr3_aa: CASGEQAPGSGNTIYF
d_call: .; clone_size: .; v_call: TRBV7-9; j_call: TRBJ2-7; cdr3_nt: TGTGCCAGCAGCCGCGAGAACCTACGAGAGCAGTACTTC; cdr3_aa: CASSRENLREQYF
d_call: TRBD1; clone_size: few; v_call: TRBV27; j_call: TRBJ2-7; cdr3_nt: TGTGCCAGCAGTGGACAGGGTGGGGAGCAGTACTTC; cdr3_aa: CASSGQGGEQYF
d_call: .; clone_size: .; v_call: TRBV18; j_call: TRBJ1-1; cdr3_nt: TGTGCCAGCTCACCACCGGAGCATGGGGCTTTCTTT; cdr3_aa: CASSPPEHGAFF
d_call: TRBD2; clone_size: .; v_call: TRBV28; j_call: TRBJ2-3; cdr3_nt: TGTGCCAGCAGTTTATTAGCGGGAGGGCCTACAGATACGCAGTATTTT; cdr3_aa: CASSLLAGGPTDTQYF
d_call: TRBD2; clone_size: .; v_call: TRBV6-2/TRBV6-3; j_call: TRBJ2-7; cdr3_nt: TGTGCCAGCAGTTACCGCGGGGGAGGGACCTACGAGCAGTACTTC; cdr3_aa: CASSYRGGGTYEQYF
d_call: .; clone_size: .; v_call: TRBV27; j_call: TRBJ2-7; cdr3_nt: TGTGCCAGCAGACCAAGAGCTTCGAGCTCCTACGAGCAGTACTTC; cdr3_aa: CASRPRASSSYEQYF
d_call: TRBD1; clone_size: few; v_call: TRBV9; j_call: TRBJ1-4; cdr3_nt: TGTGCCAGCAGCGCCACGGGACAGGGGAATGAAAAACTGTTTTTT; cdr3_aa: CASSATGQGNEKLFF
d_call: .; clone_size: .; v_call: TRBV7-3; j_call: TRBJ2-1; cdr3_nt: TGTGCCAGCAGCTTGACTAGTCTCTCCTACAATGAGCAGTTCTTC; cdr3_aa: CASSLTSLSYNEQFF
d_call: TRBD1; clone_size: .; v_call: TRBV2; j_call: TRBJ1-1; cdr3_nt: TGTGCCAGCAGGGCACAGGGGAATACTGAAGCTTTCTTT; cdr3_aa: CASRAQGNTEAFF
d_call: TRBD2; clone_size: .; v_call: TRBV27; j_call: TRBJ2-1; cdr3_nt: TGTGCCAGTAATCCCGGGACTAGCGCCGGGAATGAGCAGTTCTTC; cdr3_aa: CASNPGTSAGNEQFF
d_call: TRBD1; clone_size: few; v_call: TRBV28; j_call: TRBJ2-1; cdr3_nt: TGTGCCAGCAGCCTGAATCCGGGACAGGCCTACAATGAGCAGTTCTTC; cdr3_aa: CASSLNPGQAYNEQFF
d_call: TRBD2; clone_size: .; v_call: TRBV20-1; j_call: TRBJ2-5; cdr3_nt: TGCAGTGCTAGTGGGCGGGGGGAGACCCAGTACTTC; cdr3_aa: CSASGRGETQYF
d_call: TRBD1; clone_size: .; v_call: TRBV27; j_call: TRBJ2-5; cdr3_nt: TGTGCCAGGGCCGACAGGGGGCTGGAGACCCAGTACTTC; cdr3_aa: CARADRGLETQYF
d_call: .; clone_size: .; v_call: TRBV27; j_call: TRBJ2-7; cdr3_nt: TGTGCCAGCAGTTTACGAGCCGGGGACGAGCAGTACTTC; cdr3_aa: CASSLRAGDEQYF
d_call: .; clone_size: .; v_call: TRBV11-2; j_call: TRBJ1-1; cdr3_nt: TGTGCCAGCAGCTTGGGGGGGCTTGGGAACACTGAAGCTTTCTTT; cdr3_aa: CASSLGGLGNTEAFF
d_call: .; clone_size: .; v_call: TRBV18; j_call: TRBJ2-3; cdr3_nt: TGTGCCAGCTTCTCGACAGATACGCAGTATTTT; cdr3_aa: CASFSTDTQYF
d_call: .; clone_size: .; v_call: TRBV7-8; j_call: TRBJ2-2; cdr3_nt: TGTGCCAGCAGCTTAGCGTTAATCGGGGAGCTGTTTTTT; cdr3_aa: CASSLALIGELFF
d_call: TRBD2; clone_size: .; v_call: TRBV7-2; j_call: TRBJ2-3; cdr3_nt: TGTGCCAGCTCCAATTCCGGGACTAGAACAGATACGCAGTATTTT; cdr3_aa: CASSNSGTRTDTQYF
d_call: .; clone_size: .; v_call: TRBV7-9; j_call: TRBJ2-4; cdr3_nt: TGTGCCAGCAGCCCGCTCGGGGTAGCCAAAAACATTCAGTACTTC; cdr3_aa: CASSPLGVAKNIQYF
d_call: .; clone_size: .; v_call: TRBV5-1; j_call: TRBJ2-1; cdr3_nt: TGCGCCAGCAGCTCCGGCGGGACAGTCAACAATGAGCAGTTCTTC; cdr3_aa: CASSSGGTVNNEQFF
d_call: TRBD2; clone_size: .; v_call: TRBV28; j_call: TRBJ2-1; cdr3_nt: TGTGCCAGCGTTTCCAGCGGGAGTAGAAATGAGCAGTTCTTC; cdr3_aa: CASVSSGSRNEQFF
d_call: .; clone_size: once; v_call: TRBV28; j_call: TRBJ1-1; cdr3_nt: TGTGCCACTTTACGAGGGAACACTGAAGCTTTCTTT; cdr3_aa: CATLRGNTEAFF
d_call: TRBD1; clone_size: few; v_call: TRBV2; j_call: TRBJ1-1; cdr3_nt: TGTGCCAGCAACCGACAGGGGGGGAACACTGAAGCTTTCTTT; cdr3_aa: CASNRQGGNTEAFF
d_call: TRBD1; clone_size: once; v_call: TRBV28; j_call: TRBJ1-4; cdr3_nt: TGTGCCAGCAGTTTGGGACAGGACGGTGAAAAACTGTTTTTT; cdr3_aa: CASSLGQDGEKLFF
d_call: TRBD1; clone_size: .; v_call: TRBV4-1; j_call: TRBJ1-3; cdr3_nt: TGCGCCAGCAGCCAAGATCGGGACAGCTACTCTGGAAACACCATATATTTT; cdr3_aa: CASSQDRDSYSGNTIYF
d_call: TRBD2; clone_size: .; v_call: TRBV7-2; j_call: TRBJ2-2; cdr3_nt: TGTGCCAGCGTTCTTAGCGGGACCAACACCGGGGAGCTGTTTTTT; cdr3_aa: CASVLSGTNTGELFF
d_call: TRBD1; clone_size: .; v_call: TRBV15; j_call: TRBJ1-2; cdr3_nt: TGTGCCACCAGCTCCCCGGGACAGCCCTATGGCTACACCTTC; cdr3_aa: CATSSPGQPYGYTF
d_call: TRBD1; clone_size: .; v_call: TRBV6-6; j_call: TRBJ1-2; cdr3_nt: TGTGCCAGCAGTCCTTACCCTCCGACAGGGGGCTACACCTTC; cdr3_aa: CASSPYPPTGGYTF
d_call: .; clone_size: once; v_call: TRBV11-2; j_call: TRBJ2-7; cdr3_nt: TGTGCCAGCAGGCCGAGCGACCAGCCCTCCTACGAGCAGTACTTC; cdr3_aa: CASRPSDQPSYEQYF
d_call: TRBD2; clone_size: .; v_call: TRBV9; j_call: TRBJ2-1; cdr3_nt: TGTGCCAGCAGCGCCGGAGCGGGACCGCGGAATGAGCAGTTCTTC; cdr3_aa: CASSAGAGPRNEQFF
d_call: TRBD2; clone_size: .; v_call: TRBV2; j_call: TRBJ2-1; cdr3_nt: TGTGCCAGCCAGAGCGGGAGGGCCAGTAGAAATGAGCAGTTCTTC; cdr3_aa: CASQSGRASRNEQFF
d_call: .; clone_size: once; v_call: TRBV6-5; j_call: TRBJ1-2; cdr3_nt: TGTGCCACCTCACCCTATTACCGGGAGAACTATGGCTACACCTTC; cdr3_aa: CATSPYYRENYGYTF
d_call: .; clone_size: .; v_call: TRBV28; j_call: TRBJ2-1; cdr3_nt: TGTGCCAGCAGTTTAAGGGAGCCCCCAATCTACAATGAGCAGTTCTTC; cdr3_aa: CASSLREPPIYNEQFF
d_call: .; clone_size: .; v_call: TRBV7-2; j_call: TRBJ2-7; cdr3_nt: TGTGCCAGCAGCAACCTCGGCGAGCAGTACTTC; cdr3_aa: CASSNLGEQYF
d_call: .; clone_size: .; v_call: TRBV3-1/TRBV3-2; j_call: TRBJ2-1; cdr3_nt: TGTGCCAGCAGCCCGGTGGGGGGAAAGGGATATGAGCAGTTCTTC; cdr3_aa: CASSPVGGKGYEQFF
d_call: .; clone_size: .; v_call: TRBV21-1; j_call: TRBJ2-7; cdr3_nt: TGTGCCAGCAGCAGCCGGGACAGGGACTCCTACGAGCAGTACTTC; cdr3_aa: CASSSRDRDSYEQYF